This T cell receptor beta chain was documented in a study of cytomegalovirus exposure and HLA in healthy donors. Findings of the study overall: In the approximately 130 validation repertoires, a later analysis found that first-cohort TCR clusters tended to co-occur.

Germline V gives CDR1 MNHNS, CDR2 SASEGT. The CDR3 spans 15 residues. Germline trimming cut 7 bases from V and 3 bases from J; bases unmatched to any gene: 7. As for this clone: Antigen specificity is unknown.

TCRdb keeps only in-frame clones here, not all; method: immunoSEQ multiplex PCR. Of roughly 240,000 clones in the sample, just under 90% were seen once. The chain carries TRBV6-1 and TRBJ2-5; 11 nucleotides line up with TRBD2. The sequencing sample was made of PBMCs. This TCR was sampled from a man between 18 and 29 years old in good health and CMV-seronegative. For the CDR3, the DNA is TGTGCCAGCACCCTAGCGGGGGGACCAAAAGAGACCCAGTACTTC. Protein: CASTLAGGPKETQYF.